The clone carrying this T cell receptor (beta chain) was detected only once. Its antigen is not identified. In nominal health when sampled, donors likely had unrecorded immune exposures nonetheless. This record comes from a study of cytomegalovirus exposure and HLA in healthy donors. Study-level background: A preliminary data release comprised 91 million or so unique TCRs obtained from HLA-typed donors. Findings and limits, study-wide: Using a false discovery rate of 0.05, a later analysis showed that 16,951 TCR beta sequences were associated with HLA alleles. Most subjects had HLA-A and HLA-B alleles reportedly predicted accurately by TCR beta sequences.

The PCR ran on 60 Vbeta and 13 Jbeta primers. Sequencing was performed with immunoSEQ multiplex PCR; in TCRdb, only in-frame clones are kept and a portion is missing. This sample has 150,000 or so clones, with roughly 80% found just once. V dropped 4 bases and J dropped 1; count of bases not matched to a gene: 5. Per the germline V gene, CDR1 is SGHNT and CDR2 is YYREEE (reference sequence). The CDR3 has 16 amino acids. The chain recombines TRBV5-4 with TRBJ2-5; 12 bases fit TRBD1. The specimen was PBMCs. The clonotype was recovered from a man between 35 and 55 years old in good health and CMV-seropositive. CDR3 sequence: CASSSRDRGRQETQYF. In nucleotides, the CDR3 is TGTGCCAGCAGCAGCAGGGACAGGGGGCGCCAAGAGACCCAGTACTTC.